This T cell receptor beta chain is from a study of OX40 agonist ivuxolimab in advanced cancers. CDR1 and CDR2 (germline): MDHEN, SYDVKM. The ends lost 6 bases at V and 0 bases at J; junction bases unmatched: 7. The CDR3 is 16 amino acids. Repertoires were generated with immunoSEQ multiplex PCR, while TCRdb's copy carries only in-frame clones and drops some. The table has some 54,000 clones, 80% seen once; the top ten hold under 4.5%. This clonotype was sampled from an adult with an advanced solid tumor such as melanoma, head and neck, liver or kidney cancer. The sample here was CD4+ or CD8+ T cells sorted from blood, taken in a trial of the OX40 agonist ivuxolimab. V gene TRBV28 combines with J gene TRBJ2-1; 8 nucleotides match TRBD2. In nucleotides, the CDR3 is TGTGCCAGCAGACACGTAAGCGGGAGCTCCTACAATGAGCAGTTCTTC. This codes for CASRHVSGSSYNEQFF.